This TCR beta chain was profiled in a study of blood T cell repertoires in COVID-19. Study background: COVID-19 samples collected from the United States, Italy and Spain covered acute and convalescent phases.

Per the original data handling: Estimation of nucleated cell counts was performed using reference gene primer amplification. Method: immunoSEQ multiplex PCR; TCRdb's copy keeps in-frame clones and lacks some. Clone size and the V and J calls come from that table; the DNA yielded D and trimming. This table has tens of thousands of clones, around 88% appearing once. This CDR3 is built from 14 residues. Germline-derived CDR1 and CDR2 are MNHEY and SVGAGI. The V end lost 6 bases, the J end lost 5 bases, and 16 bases lay between the germline ends. The specimen was peripheral blood. The V call is TRBV6-5, the J call TRBJ1-2, with TRBD1 as a possible D gene (6 bases). This receptor was obtained from a woman in her sixties or seventies with acute or convalescent COVID-19. CDR3 DNA: TGTGCCAGCAGGGGGACACCGGCCAAATATGGCTACACCTTC. Its translation is CASRGTPAKYGYTF.